The 13 T cell receptor beta chains below come from one sample, sequenced in a study of T cell responses to AZD1222 COVID-19 vaccine. Assay: immunoSEQ multiplex PCR; the TCRdb copy retains only in-frame clones and omits some. In the table there are some 130,000 clones, 85% to 95% of which are singletons. This specimen consisted of peripheral blood, obtained 28 days after the second AZD1222 dose. The receptors come from an adult who received the AZD1222 COVID-19 vaccine.

The chain recombines TRBV24-1 with TRBJ2-5; D gene ambiguous. CDR3 length equals 15 residues. Trimming left V 5 bases short and J 1 base short, with 13 bases between. CDR1 and CDR2 (germline): KGHDR, SFDVKD. The CDR3: CATSGNTESQETQYF. The DNA for the CDR3 is TGTGCCACCAGTGGTAATACGGAGTCCCAAGAGACCCAGTACTTC.

V and J are TRBV2 and TRBJ1-1; D is possibly TRBD1 (5 bases). V dropped 5 bases and J dropped 1 base, with 8 bases sitting between them. Germline V CDR1 and CDR2: SNHLY, FYNNEI. The CDR3 loop spans 13 amino acids. CDR3 DNA: TGTGCCAGCAGTCCAGGGAGGAACACTGAAGCTTTCTTT. Protein product: CASSPGRNTEAFF.

J is TRBJ1-2 and V is TRBV28, with D possibly being TRBD1 (5 bases). Trimming shortened V by 8 bases and J by 5 bases, and 12 bases separated the two germline ends. Per germline, CDR1 MDHEN and CDR2 SYDVKM. The CDR3 sequence is 12 residues long. The CDR3 region is CASGTGMYGYTF. Written as DNA, the CDR3 is TGTGCCAGCGGGACGGGAATGTATGGCTACACCTTC.

This chain connects TRBV19 to TRBJ2-1; no reliable D call. Trimming stripped 0 bases from V and 0 bases from J, with 6 bases between. CDR1 is LNHDA and CDR2 is SQIVND in the germline V gene (reference sequence). This CDR3 is 15 amino acids long. The CDR3 reads CASSIEPASYNEQFF. CDR3 in DNA: TGTGCCAGTAGTATAGAGCCGGCCTCCTACAATGAGCAGTTCTTC.

The CDR3: CASSALLGTESNQPQHF. CDR3 DNA: TGTGCCAGCAGCGCCCTCCTTGGGACAGAAAGCAATCAGCCCCAGCATTTT. This chain links TRBV7-9 with TRBJ1-5; 7 bases fit TRBD1. This CDR3 has 17 amino acids. CDR1 is SEHNR, CDR2 FQNEAQ, per germline (reference sequence). The V gene end was trimmed by 5 bases and the J gene end by 1 base; junction bases not matched to a gene: 11.

This clone was observed a single time. The V call is TRBV28, the J call TRBJ1-1; TRBD1 agrees at 8 bases. Losses at the gene ends were 5 bases for V and 5 bases for J; bases not matched to a gene: 10. Per germline, CDR1 MDHEN and CDR2 SYDVKM. The CDR3 length is 15 residues. CDR3 bases: TGTGCCAGCAGTCCCCCCGGACAGGGATGGACTGAAGCTTTCTTT. Its translation is CASSPPGQGWTEAFF.

This clone was seen a few times. J is TRBJ1-4 and V is TRBV5-4; TRBD1 matches at 8 bases. This CDR3 has 14 residues. In germline, CDR1 is SGHNT, CDR2 YYREEE (reference sequence). V shed 4 bases, J shed 9 bases, and the junction held 8 bases outside the gene matches. The CDR3 DNA is TGTGCCAGCAGCGTTTCAGGGGGCGCGCAAAAACTGTTTTTT. Protein: CASSVSGGAQKLFF.

The chain joins TRBV10-1 to TRBJ1-1, with D possibly being TRBD1 (5 bases). The V and J ends lost 8 bases and 11 bases respectively, with 15 bases between them. The CDR3 runs 11 residues. Germline CDR1 and CDR2: WNHNN and SYGVQD (reference sequence). CDR3 in DNA: TGCGCCAGCGGGGCAGGTACGAGGGCTTTCTTT. As protein: CASGAGTRAFF.

V gene TRBV15 combines with J gene TRBJ1-5, with D maybe TRBD1 (5 bases). From germline, CDR1 is LNHNV and CDR2 YYDKDF (reference sequence). Between the trimmed V and J ends, which lost 5 bases and 11 bases, there was a span of 19 bases. The CDR3 totals 14 residues. This CDR3 reads CATSPSRQEGSQHF. CDR3 sequence (DNA): TGTGCCACCAGCCCCTCCAGGCAGGAGGGGTCCCAGCATTTT.

This clone was counted only a few times. This sequence joins TRBV18 and TRBJ2-7; maybe TRBD2 (6 bases). Per germline, CDR1 KGHSH and CDR2 LQKENI. V lost 5 bases to trimming and J lost 3 bases, with 11 bases between them. This CDR3 has 13 amino acids. The CDR3 DNA sequence: TGTGCCAGCTCATCCGGGAGCAACTACGAGCAGTACTTC. Its protein is CASSSGSNYEQYF.

The V call is TRBV28, the J call TRBJ2-1, with D perhaps TRBD1 (5 bases). Germline V gives CDR1 MDHEN, CDR2 SYDVKM. V was clipped by 4 bases and J by 7 bases, with 14 bases between them. The CDR3 is made up of 14 amino acids. The CDR3 reads CASSSGLRVNEQFF. CDR3 coding DNA: TGTGCCAGCAGTTCAGGGTTGCGCGTGAATGAGCAGTTCTTC. The variable domain in full, completed from reference TRBV28 and TRBJ2-1, reads DVKVTQSSRYLVKRTGEKVFLECVQDMDHENMFWYRQDPGLGLRLIYFSYDVKMKEKGDIPEGYSVSREKKERFSLILESASTNQTSMYLCASSSGLRVNEQFFGPGTRLTVL.

The chain is built from TRBV2 and TRBJ1-2; D is undetermined. Germline CDR1 reads SNHLY; CDR2 reads FYNNEI. This CDR3 is 14 amino acids long. V lost 3 bases to trimming and J lost 2 bases, with 10 bases between them. Here the CDR3 DNA reads TGTGCCAGCAGTGATAGGGTCTGGAACTATGGCTACACCTTC. Protein: CASSDRVWNYGYTF.

J is TRBJ1-1 and V is TRBV2; 7 bases are shared with TRBD1. The CDR3 runs 12 residues. Per the germline V gene, CDR1 is SNHLY and CDR2 is FYNNEI. Trimming at V came to 8 bases and at J to 4 bases, leaving 4 bases not matched to a gene. In nucleotides, the CDR3 is TGTGCCAGCGGGGACAGTCGCACTGAAGCTTTCTTT. Translation: CASGDSRTEAFF.